A single sample is the source of the 5 T cell receptor beta chains below, sequenced in a study of blood T cell repertoires in COVID-19. Clones were sequenced by immunoSEQ multiplex PCR, and TCRdb holds only the in-frame ones, with some missing. The table lists some 100,000 clones, 88% of them singletons. Sequenced input: peripheral blood. All receptors come from a woman older than 75 with active COVID-19.

This chain connects TRBV2 to TRBJ1-4; D is undetermined. CDR1 is SNHLY, CDR2 FYNNEI, per germline. The CDR3 runs to 13 residues. Trimming cost V 4 bases and J 5 bases, with 8 bases left between them. The CDR3 sequence: CASSVQRNEKLFF. Here the CDR3 DNA reads TGTGCCAGCAGTGTACAGAGAAATGAAAAACTGTTTTTT.

This chain uses TRBV7-2 with TRBJ2-5; D is possibly TRBD1 (6 bases). Germline V CDR1 and CDR2: SGHTA, FQGNSA. Trimming took 2 bases from V and 2 from J, leaving 12 bases between them. The CDR3 loop spans 15 amino acids. This chain's CDR3 is CASSLIQGRQETQYF. The CDR3 nucleotides read TGTGCCAGCAGCTTAATTCAGGGGCGGCAAGAGACCCAGTACTTC.

This clone has only a few counts. The chain carries TRBV18 and TRBJ2-3; a weak D match, TRBD1 (5 bases). Germline assignment: CDR1 KGHSH and CDR2 LQKENI. This CDR3 spans 13 amino acids. Trimming shortened V by 6 bases and J by 6 bases, and 13 bases separated the two germline ends. CDR3 loop: CASSQGEVDTQYF. DNA for the CDR3: TGTGCCAGCTCGCAGGGCGAGGTGGATACGCAGTATTTT.

This clone was seen just once. The chain links TRBV7-9 to TRBJ2-3, with 8 bases that match TRBD1. V was pared by 6 bases and J by 4 bases, with 9 bases of the junction left unmatched. The CDR3 runs 15 residues. CDR1 SEHNR and CDR2 FQNEAQ come from the germline V gene (reference sequence). The CDR3, as DNA: TGTGCCAGCAGTCATGCAGGGGGCAGCGCAGATACGCAGTATTTT. Its translation: CASSHAGGSADTQYF.

The chain has TRBV18 and TRBJ2-3, with 7 bases matching TRBD1. The germline V gene encodes CDR1 KGHSH and CDR2 LQKENI. The junction had 5 bases not matched to a gene; V was cut back by 6 bases and J by 2 bases. This CDR3 contains 14 residues. The CDR3 coding sequence is TGTGCCAGCTCGCCCGGGACAGCCACAGATACGCAGTATTTT. It codes for CASSPGTATDTQYF.